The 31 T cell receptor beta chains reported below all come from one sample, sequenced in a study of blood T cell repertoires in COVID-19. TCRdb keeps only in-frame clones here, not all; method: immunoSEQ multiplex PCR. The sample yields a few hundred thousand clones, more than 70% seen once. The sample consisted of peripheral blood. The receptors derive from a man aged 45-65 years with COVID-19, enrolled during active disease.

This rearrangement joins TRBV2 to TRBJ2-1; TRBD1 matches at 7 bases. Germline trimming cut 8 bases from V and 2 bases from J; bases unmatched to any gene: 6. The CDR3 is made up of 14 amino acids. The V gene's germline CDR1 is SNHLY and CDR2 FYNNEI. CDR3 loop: CASEKGAAYNEQFF. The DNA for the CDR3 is TGTGCCAGCGAGAAGGGGGCGGCCTACAATGAGCAGTTCTTC.

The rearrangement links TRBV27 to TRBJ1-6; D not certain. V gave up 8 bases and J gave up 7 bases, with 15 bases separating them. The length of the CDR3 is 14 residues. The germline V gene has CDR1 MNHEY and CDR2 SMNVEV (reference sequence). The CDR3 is CASGSAQLNSPLHF. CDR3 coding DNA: TGTGCCAGCGGCAGTGCACAGCTAAATTCACCCCTCCACTTT.

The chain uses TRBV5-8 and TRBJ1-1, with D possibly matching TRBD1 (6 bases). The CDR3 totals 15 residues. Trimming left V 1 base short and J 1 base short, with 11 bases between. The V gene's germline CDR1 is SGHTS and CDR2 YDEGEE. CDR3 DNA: TGTGCCAGCAGCTTGTATACAGGGAAGAACACTGAAGCTTTCTTT. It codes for CASSLYTGKNTEAFF. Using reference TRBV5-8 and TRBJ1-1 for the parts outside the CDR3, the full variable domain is EAGVTQSPTHLIKTRGQQATLRCSPISGHTSVYWYQQALGLGLQFLLWYDEGEERNRGNFPPRFSGRQFPNYSSELNVNALELEDSALYLCASSLYTGKNTEAFFGQGTRLTVV.

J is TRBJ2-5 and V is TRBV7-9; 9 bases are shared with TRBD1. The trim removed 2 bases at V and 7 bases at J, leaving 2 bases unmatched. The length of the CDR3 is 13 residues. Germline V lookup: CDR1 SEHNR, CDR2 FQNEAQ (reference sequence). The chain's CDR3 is CASSLLGQGTQYF. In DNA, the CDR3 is TGTGCCAGCAGCTTATTGGGACAGGGGACCCAGTACTTC.

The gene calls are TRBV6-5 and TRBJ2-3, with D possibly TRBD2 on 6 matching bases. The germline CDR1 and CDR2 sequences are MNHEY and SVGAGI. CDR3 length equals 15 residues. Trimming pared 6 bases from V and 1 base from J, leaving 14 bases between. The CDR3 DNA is TGTGCCAGCAGCCGCGACCCTAGCGGCACAGATACGCAGTATTTT. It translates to CASSRDPSGTDTQYF.

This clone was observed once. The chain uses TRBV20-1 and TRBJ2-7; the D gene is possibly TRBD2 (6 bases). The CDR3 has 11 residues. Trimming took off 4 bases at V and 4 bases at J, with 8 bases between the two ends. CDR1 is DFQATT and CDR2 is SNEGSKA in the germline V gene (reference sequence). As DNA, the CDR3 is TGCAGTGCTAATGGGGGGTACGAGCAGTACTTC. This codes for CSANGGYEQYF.

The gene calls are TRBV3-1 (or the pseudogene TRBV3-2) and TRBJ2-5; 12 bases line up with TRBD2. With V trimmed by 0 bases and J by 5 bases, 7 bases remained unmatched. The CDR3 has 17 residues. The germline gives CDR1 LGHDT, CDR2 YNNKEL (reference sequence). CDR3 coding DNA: TGTGCCAGCAGCCAAGATCTGCTAGCGGGGGGGCAGGAGACCCAGTACTTC. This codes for CASSQDLLAGGQETQYF.

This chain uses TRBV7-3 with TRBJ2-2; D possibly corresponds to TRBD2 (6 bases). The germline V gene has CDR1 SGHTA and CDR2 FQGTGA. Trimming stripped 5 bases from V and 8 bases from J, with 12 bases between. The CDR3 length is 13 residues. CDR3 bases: TGTGCCAGCAGCCCCCGGGACTCTGGGGAGCTGTTTTTT. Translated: CASSPRDSGELFF.

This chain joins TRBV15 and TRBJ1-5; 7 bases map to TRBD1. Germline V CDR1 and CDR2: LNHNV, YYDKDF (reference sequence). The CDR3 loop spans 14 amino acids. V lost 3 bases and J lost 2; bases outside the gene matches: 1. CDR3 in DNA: TGTGCCACCAGCAGCGGGACAGGCAATCAGCCCCAGCATTTT. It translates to CATSSGTGNQPQHF. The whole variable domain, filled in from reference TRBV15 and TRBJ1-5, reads DAMVIQNPRYQVTQFGKPVTLSCSQTLNHNVMYWYQQKSSQAPKLLFHYYDKDFNNEADTPDNFQSRRPNTSFCFLDIRSPGLGDTAMYLCATSSGTGNQPQHFGDGTRLSIL.

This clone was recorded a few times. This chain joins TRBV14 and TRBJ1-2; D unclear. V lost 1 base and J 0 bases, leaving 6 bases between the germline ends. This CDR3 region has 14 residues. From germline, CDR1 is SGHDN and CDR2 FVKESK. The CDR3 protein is CASSQGAANYGYTF. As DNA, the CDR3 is TGTGCCAGCAGCCAAGGGGCAGCTAACTATGGCTACACCTTC.

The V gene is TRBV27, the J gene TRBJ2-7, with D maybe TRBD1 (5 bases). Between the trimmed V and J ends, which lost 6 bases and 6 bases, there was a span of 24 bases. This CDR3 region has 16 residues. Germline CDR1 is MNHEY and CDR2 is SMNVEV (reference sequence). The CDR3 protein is CASSREAGPLPGEQYF. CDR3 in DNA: TGTGCCAGCAGCCGTGAGGCAGGGCCCCTTCCGGGCGAGCAGTACTTC.

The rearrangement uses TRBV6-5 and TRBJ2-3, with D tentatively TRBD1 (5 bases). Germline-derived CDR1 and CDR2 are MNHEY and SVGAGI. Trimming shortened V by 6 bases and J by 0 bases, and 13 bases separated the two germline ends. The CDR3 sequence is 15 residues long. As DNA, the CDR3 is TGTGCCAGCAGGACTCTCGACAGCAGCACAGATACGCAGTATTTT. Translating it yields CASRTLDSSTDTQYF.

CDR3: CASSQAGEDFLAGGYEQYF. CDR3 coding DNA: TGTGCCAGCAGCCAAGCGGGGGAAGACTTCCTAGCGGGGGGTTACGAGCAGTACTTC. The chain carries TRBV4-2 and TRBJ2-7; 11 bases fit TRBD2. Per germline, CDR1 LGHNA and CDR2 YNFKEQ. The CDR3 covers 19 residues. Trimming cost V 1 base and J 4 bases; bases outside gene matches: 15.

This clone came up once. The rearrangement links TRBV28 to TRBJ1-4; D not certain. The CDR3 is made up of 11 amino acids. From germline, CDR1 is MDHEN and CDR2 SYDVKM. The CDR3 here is CATHGDEKLFF. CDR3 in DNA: TGTGCGACCCACGGGGATGAAAAACTGTTTTTT.

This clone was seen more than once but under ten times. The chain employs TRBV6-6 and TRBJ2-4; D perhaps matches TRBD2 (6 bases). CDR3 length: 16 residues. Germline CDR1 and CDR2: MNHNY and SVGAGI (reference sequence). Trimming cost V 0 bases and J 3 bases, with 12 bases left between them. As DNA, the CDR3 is TGTGCCAGCAGTTACTCCATGCTGGGAGGCAAAAACATTCAGTACTTC. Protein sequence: CASSYSMLGGKNIQYF.

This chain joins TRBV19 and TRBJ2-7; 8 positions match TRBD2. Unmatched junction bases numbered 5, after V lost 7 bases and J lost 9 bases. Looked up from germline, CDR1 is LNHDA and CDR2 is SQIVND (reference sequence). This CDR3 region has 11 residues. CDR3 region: CASTAAGAQYF. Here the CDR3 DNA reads TGTGCCAGTACCGCAGCGGGGGCGCAGTACTTC.

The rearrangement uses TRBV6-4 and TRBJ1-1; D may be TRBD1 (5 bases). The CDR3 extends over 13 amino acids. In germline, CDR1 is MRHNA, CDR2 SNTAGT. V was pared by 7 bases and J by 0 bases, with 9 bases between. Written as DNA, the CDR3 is TGTGCCAGCAAGGCGGACATGAACACTGAAGCTTTCTTT. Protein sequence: CASKADMNTEAFF.

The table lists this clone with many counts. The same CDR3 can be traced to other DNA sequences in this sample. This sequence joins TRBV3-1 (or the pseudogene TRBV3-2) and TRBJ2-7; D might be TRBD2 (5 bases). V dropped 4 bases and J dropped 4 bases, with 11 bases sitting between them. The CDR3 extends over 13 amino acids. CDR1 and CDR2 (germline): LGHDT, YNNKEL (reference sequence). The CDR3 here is CASSPGLGYEQYF. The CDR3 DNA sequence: TGTGCCAGCAGCCCCGGACTGGGTTACGAGCAGTACTTC.

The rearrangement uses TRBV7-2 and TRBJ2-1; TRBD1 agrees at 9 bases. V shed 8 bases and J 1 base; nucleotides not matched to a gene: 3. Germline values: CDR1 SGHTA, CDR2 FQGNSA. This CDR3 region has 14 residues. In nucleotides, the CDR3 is TGTGCCAGCTCAGACAGGGGGTCCTACAATGAGCAGTTCTTC. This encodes CASSDRGSYNEQFF.

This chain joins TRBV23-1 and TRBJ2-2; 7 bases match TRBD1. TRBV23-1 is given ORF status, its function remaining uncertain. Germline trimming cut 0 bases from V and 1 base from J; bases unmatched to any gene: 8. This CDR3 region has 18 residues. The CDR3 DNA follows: TGCGCCAGCAGTCAATCGCAGGGAAGGGGGCTGAACACCGGGGAGCTGTTTTTT. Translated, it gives CASSQSQGRGLNTGELFF.

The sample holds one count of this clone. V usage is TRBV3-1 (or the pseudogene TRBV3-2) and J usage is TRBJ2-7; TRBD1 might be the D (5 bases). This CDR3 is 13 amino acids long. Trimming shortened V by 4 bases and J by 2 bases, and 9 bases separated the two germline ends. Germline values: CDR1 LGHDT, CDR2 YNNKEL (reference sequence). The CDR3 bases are TGTGCCAGCAGCCCAGGGTCCACCTACGAGCAGTACTTC. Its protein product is CASSPGSTYEQYF.

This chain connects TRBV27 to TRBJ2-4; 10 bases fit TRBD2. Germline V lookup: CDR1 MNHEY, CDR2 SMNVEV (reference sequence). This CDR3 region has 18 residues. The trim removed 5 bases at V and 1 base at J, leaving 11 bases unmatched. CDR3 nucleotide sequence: TGTGCCAGCAGTCCTCCCCGAGCGGGAGGGTACGCCAAAAACATTCAGTACTTC. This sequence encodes CASSPPRAGGYAKNIQYF.

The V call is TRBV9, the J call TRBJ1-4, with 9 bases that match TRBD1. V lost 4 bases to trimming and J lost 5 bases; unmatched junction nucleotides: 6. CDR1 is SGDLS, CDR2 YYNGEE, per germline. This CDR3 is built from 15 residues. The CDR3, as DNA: TGTGCCAGCAGCAAAGGGACAGGGTTGAATGAAAAACTGTTTTTT. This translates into CASSKGTGLNEKLFF.

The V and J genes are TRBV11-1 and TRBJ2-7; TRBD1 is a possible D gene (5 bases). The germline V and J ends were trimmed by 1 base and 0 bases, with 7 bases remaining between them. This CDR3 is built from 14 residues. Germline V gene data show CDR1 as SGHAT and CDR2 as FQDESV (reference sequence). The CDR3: CASSLGGSSYEQYF. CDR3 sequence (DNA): TGTGCCAGCAGCTTAGGGGGCAGCTCCTACGAGCAGTACTTC.

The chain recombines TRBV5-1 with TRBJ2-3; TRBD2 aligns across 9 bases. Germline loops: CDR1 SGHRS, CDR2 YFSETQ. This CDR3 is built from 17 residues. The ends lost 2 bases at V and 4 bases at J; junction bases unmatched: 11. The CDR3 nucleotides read TGCGCCAGCAGCTTCCGGGCGGGGGGGCAGACGGCAGATACGCAGTATTTT. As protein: CASSFRAGGQTADTQYF.

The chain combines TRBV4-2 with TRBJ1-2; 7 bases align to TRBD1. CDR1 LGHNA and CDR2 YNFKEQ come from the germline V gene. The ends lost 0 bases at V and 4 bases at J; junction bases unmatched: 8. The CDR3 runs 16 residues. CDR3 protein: CASSQDRGTVRYGYTF. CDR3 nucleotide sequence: TGTGCCAGCAGCCAAGATCGCGGGACAGTTCGCTATGGCTACACCTTC.

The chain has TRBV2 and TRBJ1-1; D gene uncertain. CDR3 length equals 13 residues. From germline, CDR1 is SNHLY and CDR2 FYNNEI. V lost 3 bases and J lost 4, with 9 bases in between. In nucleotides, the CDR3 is TGTGCCAGCAGTGAGTACCCAGGCACTGAAGCTTTCTTT. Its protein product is CASSEYPGTEAFF.

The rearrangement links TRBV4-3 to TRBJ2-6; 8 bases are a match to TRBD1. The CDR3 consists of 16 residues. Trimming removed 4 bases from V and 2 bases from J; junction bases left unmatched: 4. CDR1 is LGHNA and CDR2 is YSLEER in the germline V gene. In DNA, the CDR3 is TGCGCCAGCAGCCTGGACAGGGCAGCTGGGGCCAACGTCCTGACTTTC. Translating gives CASSLDRAAGANVLTF.

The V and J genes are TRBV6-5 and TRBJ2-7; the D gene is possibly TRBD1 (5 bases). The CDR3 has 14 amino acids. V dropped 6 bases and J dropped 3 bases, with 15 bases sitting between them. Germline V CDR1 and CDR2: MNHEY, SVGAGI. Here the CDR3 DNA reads TGTGCCAGCAGCAGCCTGGGGCGGAACTACGAGCAGTACTTC. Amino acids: CASSSLGRNYEQYF.

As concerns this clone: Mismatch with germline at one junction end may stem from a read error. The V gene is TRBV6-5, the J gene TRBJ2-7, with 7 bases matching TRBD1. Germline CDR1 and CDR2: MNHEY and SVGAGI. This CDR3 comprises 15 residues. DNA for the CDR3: TGTGCCAACAGTCAGATCGACAGGGCTACCTACGAGCAGTACTTC. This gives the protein CANSQIDRATYEQYF.

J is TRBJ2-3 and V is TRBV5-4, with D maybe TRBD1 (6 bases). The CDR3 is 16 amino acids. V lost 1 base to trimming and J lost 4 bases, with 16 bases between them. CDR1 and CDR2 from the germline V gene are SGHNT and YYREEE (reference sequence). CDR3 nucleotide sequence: TGTGCCAGCAGCTTGAAGCGGCAGGGGATAGCAGATACGCAGTATTTT. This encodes CASSLKRQGIADTQYF.